The sequence of this TCR beta chain was determined in a study of cytomegalovirus exposure and HLA in healthy donors. V shed 5 bases and J shed 1 base, with 15 bases lying between them. CDR1 LNHDA and CDR2 SQIVND come from the germline V gene (reference sequence). The CDR3 contains 15 residues. The method was immunoSEQ multiplex PCR; TCRdb's version includes in-frame clones alone and lacks a portion of them. This repertoire shows under 150,000 clones, about 90% found once; its top ten account for roughly 3%. This clone was recorded a few times. This chain connects TRBV19 to TRBJ2-7, with D tentatively TRBD2 (5 bases). The sequence came from a man aged 18 to 30 in good health and CMV-seronegative. Material for sequencing was PBMCs. The DNA for the CDR3 is TGTGCCAGTAGTCTACGGGGATCCCAGTCCTACGAGCAGTACTTC. Protein product: CASSLRGSQSYEQYF.